Below, one TCR beta chain is given with its context. This entry comes from a study of T cell changes during pregnancy in multiple sclerosis. The CDR3 extends over 15 amino acids. V lost 2 bases and J lost 0, with 8 bases in between. Germline lookup yields CDR1 MGHRA and CDR2 YSYEKL. Here immunoSEQ multiplex PCR was the method, and the copy in TCRdb shows in-frame clones only, minus some. The sample holds under 65,000 clones, roughly nine tenths seen once. This sample comprised peripheral blood, obtained in the first trimester of pregnancy. The TCR sequence derives from a female donor in good health, enrolled as a control in a pregnancy study. The chain links TRBV4-1 to TRBJ1-3; D gene unclear. CDR3 nucleotide sequence: TGCGCCAGCAGCCAACACTCTTCCTCTGGAAACACCATATATTTT. This sequence encodes CASSQHSSSGNTIYF.